This TCR beta chain derives from a study of CD8+ T cells in alopecia areata. Whole-study context: Oral tofacitinib (5 to 10 mg twice daily) was administered to treated patients. Whole-study results and caveats: The study also sequences resident alphabeta T cells of normal skin in scalp samples.

With respect to this clone: The antigen remains unidentified.

After isolation, RNA underwent reverse transcription to generate cDNA as the sequencing template. Repertoires were generated with immunoSEQ multiplex PCR, while TCRdb's copy carries only in-frame clones and drops some. Among around 300,000 clones listed, around three fifths were seen once. V lost 7 bases to trimming and J lost 6 bases, with 10 bases between them. This CDR3 has 11 residues. CDR1 is DFQATT and CDR2 is SNEGSKA in the germline V gene (reference sequence). Specified treatment: oral pan-JAK inhibitor, 5-10 mg twice daily. The rearrangement links TRBV20-1 to TRBJ2-1; TRBD1 might be the D (6 bases). The material sequenced was CD4+ T cells sorted from blood, taken between weeks 51 and 54, from a patient treated with tofacitinib. This receptor was identified in a human donor with alopecia areata. The CDR3 here is CSGQAGNEQFF. The CDR3, as DNA: TGCAGTGGACAGGCGGGCAATGAGCAGTTCTTC.